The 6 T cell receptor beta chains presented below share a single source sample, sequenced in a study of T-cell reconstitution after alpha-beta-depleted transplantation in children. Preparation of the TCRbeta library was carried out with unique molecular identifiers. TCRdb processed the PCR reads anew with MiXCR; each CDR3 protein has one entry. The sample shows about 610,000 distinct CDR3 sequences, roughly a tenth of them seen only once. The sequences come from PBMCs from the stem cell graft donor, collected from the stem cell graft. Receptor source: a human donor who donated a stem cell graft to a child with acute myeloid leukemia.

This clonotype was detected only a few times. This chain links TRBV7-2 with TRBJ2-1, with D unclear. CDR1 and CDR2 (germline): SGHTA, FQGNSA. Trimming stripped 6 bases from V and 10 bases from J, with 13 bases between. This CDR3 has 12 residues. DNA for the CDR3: TGTGCCAGCAGTTTGGACCAGACAGAGCAGTTCTTC. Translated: CASSLDQTEQFF.

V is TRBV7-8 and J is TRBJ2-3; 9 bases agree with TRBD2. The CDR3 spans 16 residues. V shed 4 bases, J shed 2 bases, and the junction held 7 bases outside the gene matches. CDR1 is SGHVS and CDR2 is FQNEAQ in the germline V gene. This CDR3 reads CASSYGLAMATDTQYF. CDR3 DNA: TGTGCCAGCAGCTACGGACTAGCGATGGCCACAGATACGCAGTATTTT.

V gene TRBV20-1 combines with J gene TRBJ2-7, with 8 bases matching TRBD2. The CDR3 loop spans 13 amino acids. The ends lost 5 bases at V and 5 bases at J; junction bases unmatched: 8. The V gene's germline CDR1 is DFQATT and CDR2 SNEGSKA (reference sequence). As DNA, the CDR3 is TGCAGTGCTCCCCGCGATAGCGGGAACGAGCAGTACTTC. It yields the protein CSAPRDSGNEQYF.

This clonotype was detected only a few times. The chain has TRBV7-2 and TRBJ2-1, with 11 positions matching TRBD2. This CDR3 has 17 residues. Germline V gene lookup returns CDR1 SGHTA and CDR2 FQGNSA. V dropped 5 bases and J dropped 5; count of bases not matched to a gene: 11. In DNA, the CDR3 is TGTGCCAGCAGCAGAAGGACTAGCGGGCTTCTGCACAATGAGCAGTTCTTC. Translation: CASSRRTSGLLHNEQFF.

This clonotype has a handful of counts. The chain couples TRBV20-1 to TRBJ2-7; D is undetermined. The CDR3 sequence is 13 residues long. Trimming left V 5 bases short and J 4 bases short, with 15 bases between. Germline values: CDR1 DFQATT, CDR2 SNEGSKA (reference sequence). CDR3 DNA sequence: TGCAGTGCTCTTCCCCAGAGGCGGTACGAGCAGTACTTC. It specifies CSALPQRRYEQYF.

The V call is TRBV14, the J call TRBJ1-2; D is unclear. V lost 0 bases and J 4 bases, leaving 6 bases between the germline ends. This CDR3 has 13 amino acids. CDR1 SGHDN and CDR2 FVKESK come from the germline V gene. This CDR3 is CASSQDLFYGYTF. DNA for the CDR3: TGTGCCAGCAGCCAAGATCTGTTCTATGGCTACACCTTC.